The 2 T cell receptor beta chains given below trace back to one sample, sequenced in a study of control samples from healthy donors and cancer patients (dated by TCRdb to 2019 to 2021). Libraries were constructed by the immunoSEQ multiplex PCR assay. TCRdb took this table from immuneACCESS and kept in-frame rearrangements with V and J called. Such tables lack part of the clones; where checked against another copy, unresolved V genes explain under half of the gap, and the rest is unexplained. In this sample the table shows 80,000 or so clones, 92% of which occur a single time. 5% to 6.5% of the sample is in the top ten clones. Specimen: blood. The receptors here all came from a woman aged 55-70 years in good health.

This clone was seen only once. The chain employs TRBV7-9 and TRBJ2-3; 11 nucleotides line up with TRBD2. Unmatched junction bases numbered 7, after V lost 5 bases and J lost 3 bases. The CDR3 is 16 amino acids. Germline CDR1 and CDR2: SEHNR and FQNEAQ (reference sequence). The CDR3 here is CASSKGTSGSTDTQYF. In DNA form, the CDR3 reads TGTGCCAGCAGCAAGGGAACTAGCGGGAGTACAGATACGCAGTATTTT.

The chain couples TRBV5-4 to TRBJ2-3, with D possibly being TRBD2 (5 bases). V dropped 1 base and J dropped 4 bases, with 10 bases sitting between them. This CDR3 comprises 14 residues. Germline CDR1 reads SGHNT; CDR2 reads YYREEE (reference sequence). The CDR3: CASSLIGVSDTQYF. Here the CDR3 DNA reads TGTGCCAGCAGCTTGATCGGGGTTTCAGATACGCAGTATTTT.